Described below is a single TCR beta chain sequence and its context. Its antigen is still unknown. The data stem from a study of T cell responses to AZD1222 COVID-19 vaccine. Study observations and caveats: Only a handful of AZD1222 recipients, about six in all, had baseline seropositivity. Researchers report vaccine-associated CD4 TCRs spanning spike, with dominance at 160-218 and 743-854.

Assay: immunoSEQ multiplex PCR; the TCRdb copy retains only in-frame clones and omits some. The table has 45,000 or so clones, around nine tenths seen once. The clonotype originates from an adult who received the AZD1222 COVID-19 vaccine. The sequences come from peripheral blood, collected 28 days after the second AZD1222 dose.

CDR3 in DNA: TGCGCCAGCAGCTTGCAGCCGACCGCTTCGGCCGCGGGAAGCACAGATACGCAGTATTTT. Translating it yields CASSLQPTASAAGSTDTQYF. This chain joins TRBV5-1 and TRBJ2-3; TRBD2 is a possible D gene (6 bases). The V end lost 1 base, the J end lost 0 bases, and 24 bases lay between the germline ends. Germline-derived CDR1 and CDR2 are SGHRS and YFSETQ. CDR3 length equals 20 residues.